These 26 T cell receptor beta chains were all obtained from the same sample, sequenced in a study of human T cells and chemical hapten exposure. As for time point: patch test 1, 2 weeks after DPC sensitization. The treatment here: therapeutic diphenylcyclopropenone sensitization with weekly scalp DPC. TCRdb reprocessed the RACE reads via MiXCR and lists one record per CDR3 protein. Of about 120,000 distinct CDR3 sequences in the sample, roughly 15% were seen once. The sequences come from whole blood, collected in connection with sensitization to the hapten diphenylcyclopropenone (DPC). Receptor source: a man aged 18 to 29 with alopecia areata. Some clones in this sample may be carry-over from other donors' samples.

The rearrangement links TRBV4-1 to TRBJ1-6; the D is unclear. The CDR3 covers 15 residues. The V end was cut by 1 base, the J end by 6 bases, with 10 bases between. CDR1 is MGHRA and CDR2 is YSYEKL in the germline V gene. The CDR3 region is CASSQGVAVNSPLHF. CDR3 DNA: TGCGCCAGCAGCCAAGGGGTGGCCGTTAATTCACCCCTCCACTTT.

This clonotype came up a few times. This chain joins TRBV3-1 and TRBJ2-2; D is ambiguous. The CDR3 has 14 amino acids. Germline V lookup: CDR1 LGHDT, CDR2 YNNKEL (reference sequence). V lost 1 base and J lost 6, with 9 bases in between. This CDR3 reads CASSQGPDPGELFF. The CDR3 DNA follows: TGTGCCAGCAGCCAAGGTCCAGACCCCGGGGAGCTGTTTTTT. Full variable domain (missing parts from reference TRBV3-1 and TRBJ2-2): DTAVSQTPKYLVTQMGNDKSIKCEQNLGHDTMYWYKQDSKKFLKIMFSYNNKELIINETVPNRFSPKSPDKAHLNLHINSLELGDSAVYFCASSQGPDPGELFFGEGSRLTVL.

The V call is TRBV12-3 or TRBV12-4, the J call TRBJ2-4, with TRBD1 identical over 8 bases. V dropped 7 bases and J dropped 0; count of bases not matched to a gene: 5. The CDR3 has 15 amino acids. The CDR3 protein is CASTVTGVAKNIQYF. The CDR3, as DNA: TGTGCCAGCACCGTGACAGGGGTAGCCAAAAACATTCAGTACTTC.

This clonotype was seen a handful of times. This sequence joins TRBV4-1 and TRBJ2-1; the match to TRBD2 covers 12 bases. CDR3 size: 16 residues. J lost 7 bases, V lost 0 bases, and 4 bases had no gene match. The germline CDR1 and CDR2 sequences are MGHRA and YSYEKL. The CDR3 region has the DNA TGCGCCAGCAGCCAAGAGTGGACTAGCGGGGAAAATGAGCAGTTCTTC. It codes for CASSQEWTSGENEQFF.

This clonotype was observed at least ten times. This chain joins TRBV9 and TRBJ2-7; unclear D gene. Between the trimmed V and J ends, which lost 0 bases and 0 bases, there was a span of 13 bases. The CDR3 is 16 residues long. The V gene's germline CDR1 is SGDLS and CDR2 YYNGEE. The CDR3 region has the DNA TGTGCCAGCAGCGTAGGTCCTCGCCTCAGCTCCTACGAGCAGTACTTC. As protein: CASSVGPRLSSYEQYF.

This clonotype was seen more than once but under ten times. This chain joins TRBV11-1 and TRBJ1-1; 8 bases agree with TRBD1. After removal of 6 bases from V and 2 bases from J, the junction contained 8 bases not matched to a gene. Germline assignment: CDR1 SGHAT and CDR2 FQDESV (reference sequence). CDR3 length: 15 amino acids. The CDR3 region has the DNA TGTGCCAGCAGTCGGACAGGGTCCGCTAACACTGAAGCTTTCTTT. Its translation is CASSRTGSANTEAFF.

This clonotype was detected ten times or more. CDR3 nucleotide sequence: TGTGCCAGCAGCTTAGGCGGGGGTGGTCAGCCCCAGCATTTT. Translation gives CASSLGGGGQPQHF. The chain couples TRBV7-2 to TRBJ1-5, with a weak D call TRBD1 (5 bases). The ends were cut back, 1 base at V and 6 bases at J, with 10 bases in the middle. The germline V gene encodes CDR1 SGHTA and CDR2 FQGNSA. The CDR3 loop spans 14 amino acids.

The CDR3 DNA sequence: TGTGCCAGCAGTTTTAGCGCTAGGCGGTCAACCCACAATGAGCAGTTCTTC. Translating gives CASSFSARRSTHNEQFF. The chain combines TRBV7-9 with TRBJ2-1; TRBD2 might be the D (5 bases). With 6 bases removed from V and 5 bases from J, the gap between germline ends came to 23 bases. Germline CDR1 and CDR2: SEHNR and FQNEAQ (reference sequence). The CDR3 is made up of 17 amino acids.

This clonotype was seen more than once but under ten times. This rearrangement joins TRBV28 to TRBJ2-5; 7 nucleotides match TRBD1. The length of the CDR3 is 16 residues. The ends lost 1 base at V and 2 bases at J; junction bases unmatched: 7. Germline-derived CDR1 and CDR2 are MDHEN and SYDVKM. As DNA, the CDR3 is TGTGCCAGCAGTTTATTGACAGGGCCGAGACAAGAGACCCAGTACTTC. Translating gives CASSLLTGPRQETQYF.

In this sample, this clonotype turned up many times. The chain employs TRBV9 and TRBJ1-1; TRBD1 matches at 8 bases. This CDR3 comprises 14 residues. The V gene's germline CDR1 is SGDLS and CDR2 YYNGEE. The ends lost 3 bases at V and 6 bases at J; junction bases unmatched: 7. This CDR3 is CASSAGTGVAEAFF. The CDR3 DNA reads TGTGCCAGCAGCGCTGGGACAGGCGTAGCTGAAGCTTTCTTT.

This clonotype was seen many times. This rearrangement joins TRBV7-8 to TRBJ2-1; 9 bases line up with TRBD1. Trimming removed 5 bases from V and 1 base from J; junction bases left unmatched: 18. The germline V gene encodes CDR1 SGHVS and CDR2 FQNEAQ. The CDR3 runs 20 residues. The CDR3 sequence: CASSASPGTGKDRSYNEQFF. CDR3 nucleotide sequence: TGTGCCAGCAGCGCGTCCCCCGGGACAGGGAAGGACCGATCCTACAATGAGCAGTTCTTC.

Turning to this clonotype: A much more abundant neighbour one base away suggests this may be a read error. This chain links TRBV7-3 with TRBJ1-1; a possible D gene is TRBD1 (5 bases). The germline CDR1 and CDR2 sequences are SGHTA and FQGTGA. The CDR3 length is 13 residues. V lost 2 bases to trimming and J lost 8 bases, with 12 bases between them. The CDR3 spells CASSLGGSKEAFF. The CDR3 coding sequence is TGTGCCAGCAGCTTAGGGGGTAGCAAAGAAGCTTTCTTT.

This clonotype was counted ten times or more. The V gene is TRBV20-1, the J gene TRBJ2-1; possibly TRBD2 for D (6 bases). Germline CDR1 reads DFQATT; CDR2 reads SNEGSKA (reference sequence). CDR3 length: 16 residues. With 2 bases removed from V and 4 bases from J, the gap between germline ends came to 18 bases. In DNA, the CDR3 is TGCAGTGCTAGAACACCCACTGGCGGGGATTACAATGAGCAGTTCTTC. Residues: CSARTPTGGDYNEQFF.

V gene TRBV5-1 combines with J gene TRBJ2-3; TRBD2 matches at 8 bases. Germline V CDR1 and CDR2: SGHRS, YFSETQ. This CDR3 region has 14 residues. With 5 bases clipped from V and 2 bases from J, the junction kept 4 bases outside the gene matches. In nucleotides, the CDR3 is TGCGCCAGCAGAAGGCGGGGGGACACAGATACGCAGTATTTT. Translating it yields CASRRRGDTDTQYF. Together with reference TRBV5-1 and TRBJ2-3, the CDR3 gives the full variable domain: KAGVTQTPRYLIKTRGQQVTLSCSPISGHRSVSWYQQTPGQGLQFLFEYFSETQRNKGNFPGRFSGRQFSNSRSEMNVSTLELGDSALYLCASRRRGDTDTQYFGPGTRLTVL.

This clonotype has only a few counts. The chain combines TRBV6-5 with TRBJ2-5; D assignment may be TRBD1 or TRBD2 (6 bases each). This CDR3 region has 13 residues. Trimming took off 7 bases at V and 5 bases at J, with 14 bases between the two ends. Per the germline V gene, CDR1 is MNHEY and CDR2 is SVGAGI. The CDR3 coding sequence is TGTGCCAGCACCGGGGGCGCGAAGGAGACCCAGTACTTC. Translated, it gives CASTGGAKETQYF.

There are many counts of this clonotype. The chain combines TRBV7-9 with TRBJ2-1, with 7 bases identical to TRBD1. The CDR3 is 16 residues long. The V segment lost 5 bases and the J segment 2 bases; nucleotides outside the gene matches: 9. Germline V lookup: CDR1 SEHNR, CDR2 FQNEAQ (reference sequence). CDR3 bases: TGTGCCAGCAGCGTAAGGGACAGAATGGCCTACAATGAGCAGTTCTTC. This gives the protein CASSVRDRMAYNEQFF.

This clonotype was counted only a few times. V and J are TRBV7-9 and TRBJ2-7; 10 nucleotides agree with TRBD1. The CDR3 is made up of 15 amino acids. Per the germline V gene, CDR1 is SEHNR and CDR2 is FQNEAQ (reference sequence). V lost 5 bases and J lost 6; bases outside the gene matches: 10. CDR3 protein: CASSASGTGVSEQYV. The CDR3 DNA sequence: TGTGCCAGCAGCGCCTCCGGGACAGGGGTATCCGAGCAGTACGTC.

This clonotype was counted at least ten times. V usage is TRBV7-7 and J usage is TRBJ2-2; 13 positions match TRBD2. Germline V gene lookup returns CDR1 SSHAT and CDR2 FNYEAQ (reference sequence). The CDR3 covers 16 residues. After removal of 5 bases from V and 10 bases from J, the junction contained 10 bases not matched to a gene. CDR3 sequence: CASSQTSGGTALELFF. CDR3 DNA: TGTGCCAGCAGCCAGACTAGCGGGGGGACCGCGTTGGAGCTGTTTTTT.

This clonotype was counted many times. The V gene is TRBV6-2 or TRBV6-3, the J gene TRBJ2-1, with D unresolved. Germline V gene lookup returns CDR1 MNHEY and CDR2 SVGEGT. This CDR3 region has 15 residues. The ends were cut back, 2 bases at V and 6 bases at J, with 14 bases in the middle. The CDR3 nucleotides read TGTGCCAGCAGTTACGTTAGGGATGTCCCCAATGAGCAGTTCTTC. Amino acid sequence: CASSYVRDVPNEQFF.

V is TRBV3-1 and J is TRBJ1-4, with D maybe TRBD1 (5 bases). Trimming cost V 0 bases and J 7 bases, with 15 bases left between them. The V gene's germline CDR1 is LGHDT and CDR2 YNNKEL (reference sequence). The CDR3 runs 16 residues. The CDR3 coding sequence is TGTGCCAGCAGCCAAGACGCCGGGGGTATCGGTGAAAAACTGTTTTTT. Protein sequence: CASSQDAGGIGEKLFF.

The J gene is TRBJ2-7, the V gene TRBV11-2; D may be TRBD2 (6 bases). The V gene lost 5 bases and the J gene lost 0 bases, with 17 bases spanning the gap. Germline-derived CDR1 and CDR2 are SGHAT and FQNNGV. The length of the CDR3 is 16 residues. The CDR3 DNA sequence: TGTGCCAGCAGCACATACGGGACTTATTACTCCTACGAGCAGTACTTC. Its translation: CASSTYGTYYSYEQYF.

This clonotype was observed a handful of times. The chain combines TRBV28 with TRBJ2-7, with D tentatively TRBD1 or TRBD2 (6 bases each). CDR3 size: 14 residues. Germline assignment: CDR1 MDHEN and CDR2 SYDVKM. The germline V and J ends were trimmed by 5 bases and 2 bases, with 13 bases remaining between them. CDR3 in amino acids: CASSGRDKTYEQYF. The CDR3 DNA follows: TGTGCCAGCAGTGGGCGGGACAAGACCTACGAGCAGTACTTC.

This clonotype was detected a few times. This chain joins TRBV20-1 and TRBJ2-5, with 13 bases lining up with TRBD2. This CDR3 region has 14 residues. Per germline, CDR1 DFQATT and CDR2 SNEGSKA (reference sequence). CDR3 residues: CSKGTSGDQETQYF. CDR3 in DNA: TGCAGCAAGGGGACTAGCGGGGACCAAGAGACCCAGTACTTC.

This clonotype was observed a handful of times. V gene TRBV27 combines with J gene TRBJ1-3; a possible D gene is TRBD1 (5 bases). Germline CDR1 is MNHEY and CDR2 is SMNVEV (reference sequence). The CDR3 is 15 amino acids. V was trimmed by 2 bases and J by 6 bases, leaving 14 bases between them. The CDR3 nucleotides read TGTGCCAGCAGTTTAGGGTGGCAGGGAGAAAACACCATATATTTT. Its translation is CASSLGWQGENTIYF.

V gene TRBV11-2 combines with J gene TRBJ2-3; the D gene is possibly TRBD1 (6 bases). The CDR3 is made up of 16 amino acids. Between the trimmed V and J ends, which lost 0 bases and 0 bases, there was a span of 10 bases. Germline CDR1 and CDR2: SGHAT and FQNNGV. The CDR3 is CASSLDRTDSTDTQYF. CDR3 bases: TGTGCCAGCAGCTTAGACAGGACAGACAGCACAGATACGCAGTATTTT.

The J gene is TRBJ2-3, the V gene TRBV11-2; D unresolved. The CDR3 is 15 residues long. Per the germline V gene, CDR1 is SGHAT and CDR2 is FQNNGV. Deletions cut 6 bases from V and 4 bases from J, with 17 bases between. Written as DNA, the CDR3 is TGTGCCAGCAGTTTGGCACCTTGGCGCCCAGATACGCAGTATTTT. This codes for CASSLAPWRPDTQYF.